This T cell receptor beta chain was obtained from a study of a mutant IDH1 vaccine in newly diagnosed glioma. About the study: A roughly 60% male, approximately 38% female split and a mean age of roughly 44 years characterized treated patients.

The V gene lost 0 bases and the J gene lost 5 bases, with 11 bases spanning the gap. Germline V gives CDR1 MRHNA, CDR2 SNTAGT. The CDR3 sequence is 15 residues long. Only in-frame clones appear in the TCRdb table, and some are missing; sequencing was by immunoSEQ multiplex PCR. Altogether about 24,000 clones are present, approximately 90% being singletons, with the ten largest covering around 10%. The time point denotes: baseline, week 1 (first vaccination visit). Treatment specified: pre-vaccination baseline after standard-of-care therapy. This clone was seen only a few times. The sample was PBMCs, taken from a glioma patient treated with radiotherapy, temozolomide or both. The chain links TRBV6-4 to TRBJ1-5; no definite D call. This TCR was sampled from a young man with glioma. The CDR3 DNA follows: TGTGCCAGCAGTGACTCGGGAGGGCGGGATCAGCCCCAGCATTTT. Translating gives CASSDSGGRDQPQHF.